This TCR beta chain was obtained from a study of cytomegalovirus exposure and HLA in healthy donors. This CDR3 contains 15 residues. The V segment lost 3 bases and the J segment 9 bases; nucleotides outside the gene matches: 8. Germline CDR1 SGHTA, CDR2 FQGTGA. This PCR relied on a set of 60 Vbeta primers and 13 Jbeta primers. Sequenced by immunoSEQ multiplex PCR; TCRdb stores in-frame clones only, minus some. The repertoire holds around 110,000 clones, with roughly 9.9% as singletons. The study, taken as a whole, reports: For presence/absence analyses, sequencing depth was assumed to be roughly uniform across donors. Listed as cytomegalovirus-associated were 150 or so TCR beta chains. Upon later analysis, TCR association rates were observed to vary by HLA locus, being highest for DRB1 and lowest for HLA-C.

Concerning this clone itself: Its antigen remains unknown.

The sample was PBMCs. V gene TRBV7-3 combines with J gene TRBJ2-1; 10 bases match TRBD2. The origin of this receptor is a young man in good health and CMV-seronegative. The CDR3 is CASSFGLAGEGEQFF. The CDR3 DNA follows: TGTGCCAGCAGCTTCGGGCTAGCGGGAGAGGGTGAGCAGTTCTTC.